This entry describes one T cell receptor (beta chain). Its antigen is unknown. Other DNA sequences in the same sample also yield this CDR3. The sample belongs to a study of shared clonotypes between healthy human individuals. The method was immunoSEQ multiplex PCR; TCRdb's version includes in-frame clones alone and lacks a portion of them. The table shows about 2.3 million clones, with around 90% occurring only once. Regarding the study as a whole: A limitation of the genetic and exposure-history diversity represented arose from few donors. Memory subsets generally showed lower estimated richness than naive subsets.

The CDR3 contains 14 residues. From germline, CDR1 is MNHEY and CDR2 SVGAGI. V gave up 2 bases and J gave up 0 bases, with 5 bases separating them. Input material: naive CD4+ T cells from PBMCs. The subset is: CD45RA+ positively selected. This receptor was obtained from a man in his late teens or twenties in good health. Some clones in this sample may be carry-over from other donors' samples. This chain uses TRBV6-5 with TRBJ1-5; D remains unclear. This chain's CDR3 is CASSYGGSNQPQHF. Here the CDR3 DNA reads TGTGCCAGCAGTTACGGCGGTAGCAATCAGCCCCAGCATTTT.